This record covers a single T cell receptor beta chain. The data were obtained in a study of blood T cell repertoires in COVID-19. The protocol was immunoSEQ multiplex PCR, while the TCRdb copy is restricted to in-frame clones and leaves out a portion. The sample lists 190,000 or so clones, 85% occurring once. Germline-derived CDR1 and CDR2 are SGHNT and YYREEE (reference sequence). V shed 2 bases and J shed 4 bases, with 9 bases lying between them. CDR3 length: 14 amino acids. Sequences were obtained from peripheral blood. The clonotype originates from a man between 60 and 70 years old with COVID-19, enrolled during active disease. The chain links TRBV5-4 to TRBJ1-4; D is unclear. The CDR3 bases are TGTGCCAGCAGCTTTAGAGATCTTAATGAAAAACTGTTTTTT. Translating it yields CASSFRDLNEKLFF.